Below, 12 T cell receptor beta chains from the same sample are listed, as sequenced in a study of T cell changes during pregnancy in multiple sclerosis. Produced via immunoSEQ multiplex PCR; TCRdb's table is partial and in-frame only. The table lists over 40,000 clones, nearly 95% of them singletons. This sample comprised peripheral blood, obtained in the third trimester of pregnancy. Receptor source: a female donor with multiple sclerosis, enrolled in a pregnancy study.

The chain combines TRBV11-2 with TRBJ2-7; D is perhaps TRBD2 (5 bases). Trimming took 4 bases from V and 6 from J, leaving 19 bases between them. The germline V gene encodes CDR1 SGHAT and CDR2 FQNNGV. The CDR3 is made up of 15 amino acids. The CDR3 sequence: CASSSLDLRGIEQYF. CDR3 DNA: TGTGCCAGCAGCTCACTGGACCTCCGAGGGATCGAGCAGTACTTC.

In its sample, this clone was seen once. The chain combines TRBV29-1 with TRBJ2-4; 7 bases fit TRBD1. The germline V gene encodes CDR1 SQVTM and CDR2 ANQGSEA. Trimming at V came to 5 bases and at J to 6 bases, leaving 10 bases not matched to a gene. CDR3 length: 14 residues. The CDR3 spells CSVKTGQGRNIQYF. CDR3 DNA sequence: TGCAGCGTTAAGACAGGGCAGGGGAGAAACATTCAGTACTTC.

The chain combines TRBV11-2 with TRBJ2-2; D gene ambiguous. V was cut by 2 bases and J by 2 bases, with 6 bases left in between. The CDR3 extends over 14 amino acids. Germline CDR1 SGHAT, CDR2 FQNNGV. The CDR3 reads CASSLLYNTGELFF. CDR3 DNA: TGTGCCAGCAGCTTACTGTATAACACCGGGGAGCTGTTTTTT.

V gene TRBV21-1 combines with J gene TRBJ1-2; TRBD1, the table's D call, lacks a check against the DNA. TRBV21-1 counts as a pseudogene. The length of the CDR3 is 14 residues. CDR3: CASSTTRGNEGYTF. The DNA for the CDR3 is TGTGCCAGCAGCACTACCAGGGGGAACGAGGGCTACACCTTC.

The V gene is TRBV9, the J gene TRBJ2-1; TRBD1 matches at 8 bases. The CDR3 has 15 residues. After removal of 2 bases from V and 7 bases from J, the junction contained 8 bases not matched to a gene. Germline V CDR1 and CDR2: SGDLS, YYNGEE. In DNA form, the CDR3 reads TGTGCCAGCAGCGTGGCAGGGGGCGCGTGGAATGAGCAGTTCTTC. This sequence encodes CASSVAGGAWNEQFF. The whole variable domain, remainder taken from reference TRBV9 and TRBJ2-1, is DSGVTQTPKHLITATGQRVTLRCSPRSGDLSVYWYQQSLDQGLQFLIQYYNGEERAKGNILERFSAQQFPDLHSELNLSSLELGDSALYFCASSVAGGAWNEQFFGPGTRLTVL.

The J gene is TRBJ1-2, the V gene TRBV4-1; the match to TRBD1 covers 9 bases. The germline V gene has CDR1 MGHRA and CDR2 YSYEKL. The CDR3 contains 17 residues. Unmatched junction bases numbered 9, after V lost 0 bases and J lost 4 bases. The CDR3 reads CASSQESDRGGLYGYTF. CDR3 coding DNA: TGCGCCAGCAGCCAAGAGTCGGACAGGGGTGGGCTCTATGGCTACACCTTC.

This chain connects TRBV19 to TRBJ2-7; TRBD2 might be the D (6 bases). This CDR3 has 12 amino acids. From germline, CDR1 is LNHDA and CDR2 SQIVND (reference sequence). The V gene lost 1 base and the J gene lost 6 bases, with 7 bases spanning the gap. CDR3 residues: CASSIVGGEQYF. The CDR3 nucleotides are TGTGCCAGTAGTATAGTCGGGGGCGAGCAGTACTTC.

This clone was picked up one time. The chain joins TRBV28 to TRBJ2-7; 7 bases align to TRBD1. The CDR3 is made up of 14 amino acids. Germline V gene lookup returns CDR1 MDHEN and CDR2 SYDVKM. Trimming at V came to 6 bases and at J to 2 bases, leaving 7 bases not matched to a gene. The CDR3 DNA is TGTGCCAGCAGCATGGGACAGTCCCCCTACGAGCAGTACTTC. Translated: CASSMGQSPYEQYF. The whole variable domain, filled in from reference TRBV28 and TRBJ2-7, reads DVKVTQSSRYLVKRTGEKVFLECVQDMDHENMFWYRQDPGLGLRLIYFSYDVKMKEKGDIPEGYSVSREKKERFSLILESASTNQTSMYLCASSMGQSPYEQYFGPGTRLTVT.

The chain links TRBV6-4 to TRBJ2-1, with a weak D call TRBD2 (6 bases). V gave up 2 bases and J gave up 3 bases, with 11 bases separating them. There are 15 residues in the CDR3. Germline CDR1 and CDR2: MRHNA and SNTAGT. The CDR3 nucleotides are TGTGCCAGCAGTGACGGCCTCGGGGGCTACAATGAGCAGTTCTTC. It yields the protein CASSDGLGGYNEQFF.

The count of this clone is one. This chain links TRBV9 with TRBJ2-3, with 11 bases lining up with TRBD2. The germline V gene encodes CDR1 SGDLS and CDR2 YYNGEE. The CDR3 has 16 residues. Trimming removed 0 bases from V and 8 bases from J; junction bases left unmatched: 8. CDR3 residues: CASSVEDSGRARTQYF. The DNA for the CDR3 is TGTGCCAGCAGCGTAGAGGATAGCGGGAGGGCCCGTACGCAGTATTTT.

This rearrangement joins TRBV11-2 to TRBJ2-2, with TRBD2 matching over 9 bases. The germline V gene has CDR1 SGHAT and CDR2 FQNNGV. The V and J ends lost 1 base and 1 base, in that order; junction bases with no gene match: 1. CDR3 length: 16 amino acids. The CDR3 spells CASSLGLAVNTGELFF. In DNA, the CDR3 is TGTGCCAGCAGCTTAGGACTAGCGGTGAACACCGGGGAGCTGTTTTTT. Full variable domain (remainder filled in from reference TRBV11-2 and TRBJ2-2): EAGVAQSPRYKIIEKRQSVAFWCNPISGHATLYWYQQILGQGPKLLIQFQNNGVVDDSQLPKDRFSAERLKGVDSTLKIQPAKLEDSAVYLCASSLGLAVNTGELFFGEGSRLTVL.

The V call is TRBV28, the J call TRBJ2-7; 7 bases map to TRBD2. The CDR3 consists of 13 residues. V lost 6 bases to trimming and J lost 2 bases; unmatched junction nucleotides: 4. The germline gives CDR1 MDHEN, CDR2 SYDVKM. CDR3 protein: CASRKSGTYEQYF. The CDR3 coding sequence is TGTGCCAGCAGGAAAAGCGGGACCTACGAGCAGTACTTC.